This TCR beta chain comes out of a study of T cell responses to AZD1222 COVID-19 vaccine. Broader study findings: Close to half of spike-specific TCRs reportedly recognize unmutated variant regions. Possibly, clonal diversity was underestimated; donors were largely white British and included more females. Spike-spanning, vaccine-associated CD4 TCRs were dominant at 160-218 and 743-854.

The CDR3 has 14 amino acids. V lost 6 bases to trimming and J lost 6 bases; unmatched junction nucleotides: 10. Germline lookup yields CDR1 LGHDT and CDR2 YNNKEL (reference sequence). TCRdb's copy holds only in-frame clones and misses some; the assay was immunoSEQ multiplex PCR. The sample contains around 200,000 clones, roughly 94% of which appear only once. The count of this clone is one. Its antigen is still unknown. Second doses that came at about 4 or about 12 weeks were put together. The sequencing used peripheral blood, collected 28 days after the second AZD1222 dose. The chain joins TRBV3-1 (or the pseudogene TRBV3-2) to TRBJ2-7, with 8 nucleotides matching TRBD2. This receptor was obtained from an adult who received the AZD1222 COVID-19 vaccine. The CDR3 sequence: CASSSPGLGPEQYF. The CDR3 coding sequence is TGTGCCAGCAGTTCACCGGGACTAGGACCCGAGCAGTACTTC.